These 16 T cell receptor beta chains share one sample of origin, sequenced in a study of blood T cell repertoires in COVID-19. Produced via immunoSEQ multiplex PCR; TCRdb's table is partial and in-frame only. The sample lists 120,000 to 150,000 clones; around four fifths were seen once. Sequencing was done on a sample of peripheral blood. These receptors all stem from a woman between 35 and 50 years old with active or convalescent COVID-19.

As to this clone: A junction end diverges from the germline sequence, so it may reflect a read error. The chain links TRBV5-1 to TRBJ2-5; the match to TRBD1 covers 7 bases. The CDR3 consists of 14 residues. Germline assignment: CDR1 SGHRS and CDR2 YFSETQ. The CDR3 DNA follows: TGCGCCAGCAGCCAATGGACAGGCCAAGTGACCCAGTACTTC. This codes for CASSQWTGQVTQYF.

The chain couples TRBV5-6 to TRBJ1-6; no reliable D call. CDR1 and CDR2 from the germline V gene are SGHDT and YYEEEE. The CDR3 runs 12 residues. V was shortened by 4 bases and J by 9 bases, with 8 bases between the two germline ends. CDR3: CASSAPPSPLHF. The CDR3 DNA reads as TGTGCCAGCAGCGCGCCGCCTTCACCCCTCCACTTT. The entire variable domain, with the rest obtained from reference TRBV5-6 and TRBJ1-6, is as follows: DAGVTQSPTHLIKTRGQQVTLRCSPKSGHDTVSWYQQALGQGPQFIFQYYEEEERQRGNFPDRFSGHQFPNYSSELNVNALLLGDSALYLCASSAPPSPLHFGNGTRLTVT.

The chain combines TRBV2 with TRBJ2-3, with 9 positions matching TRBD2. CDR3 size: 15 residues. Germline V CDR1 and CDR2: SNHLY, FYNNEI. Trimming took 2 bases from V and 3 from J; bases not matched to a gene: 3. The CDR3 region has the DNA TGTGCCAGCAGTGAATTTCTAGCGGGGACAGATACGCAGTATTTT. It yields the protein CASSEFLAGTDTQYF. The whole variable domain, filled in from reference TRBV2 and TRBJ2-3, reads EPEVTQTPSHQVTQMGQEVILRCVPISNHLYFYWYRQILGQKVEFLVSFYNNEISEKSEIFDDQFSVERPDGSNFTLKIRSTKLEDSAMYFCASSEFLAGTDTQYFGPGTRLTVL.

This clone has only one observation. The chain has TRBV6-5 and TRBJ1-2; D is perhaps TRBD1 (6 bases). The V end was cut by 4 bases, the J end by 4 bases, with 16 bases between. CDR1 is MNHEY and CDR2 is SVGAGI in the germline V gene. The CDR3 has 15 amino acids. This chain's CDR3 is CASSSRTEGPYGYTF. The CDR3, as DNA: TGTGCCAGCAGTTCAAGGACAGAGGGACCCTATGGCTACACCTTC.

This clone came up once. This chain joins TRBV4-1 and TRBJ2-5; TRBD1 agrees at 9 bases. Germline-derived CDR1 and CDR2 are MGHRA and YSYEKL. The CDR3 loop spans 20 amino acids. Germline trimming cut 3 bases from V and 1 base from J; bases unmatched to any gene: 18. CDR3 DNA sequence: TGCGCCAGCAGCCAGACACCGAGGCTTCCGGGACAGGGCCTCCAAGAGACCCAGTACTTC. Translated, it gives CASSQTPRLPGQGLQETQYF.

This clone was picked up a small number of times. The chain has TRBV28 and TRBJ1-2; D unresolved. The V and J ends lost 9 bases and 7 bases respectively, with 18 bases between them. CDR3 size: 13 residues. The germline gives CDR1 MDHEN, CDR2 SYDVKM. Written as DNA, the CDR3 is TGTGCCAGTGAGAGGCCGAATCATGGTGGCTACACCTTC. This gives the protein CASERPNHGGYTF.

In DNA, the CDR3 is TGTGCCAGCAGCTCCCAACAGGGGGTAGGGATTGAAGCTTTCTTT. Amino acids: CASSSQQGVGIEAFF. V is TRBV5-6 and J is TRBJ1-1; 8 bases match TRBD1. This CDR3 has 15 residues. Germline CDR1 reads SGHDT; CDR2 reads YYEEEE. Trimming took 3 bases from V and 7 from J; bases not matched to a gene: 11.

V and J are TRBV27 and TRBJ1-2, with 7 bases that match TRBD1. Germline V gives CDR1 MNHEY, CDR2 SMNVEV (reference sequence). J was trimmed by 4 bases and V by 7 bases; bases with no gene match: 12. The CDR3 has 15 amino acids. The CDR3 region has the DNA TGTGCCAGCAAACCCGACAGGGCTCTCGCCTATGGCTACACCTTC. Its protein is CASKPDRALAYGYTF.

This clone was picked up one time. The chain recombines TRBV7-2 with TRBJ2-1; TRBD1 matches 7 bases. This CDR3 is built from 17 residues. Germline CDR1 and CDR2: SGHTA and FQGNSA. With V trimmed by 2 bases and J by 1 base, 8 bases remained unmatched. The CDR3 is CASSLTGTAASYNEQFF. The CDR3 DNA reads as TGTGCCAGCAGCTTAACTGGGACAGCAGCTTCCTACAATGAGCAGTTCTTC.

The chain carries TRBV7-2 and TRBJ1-1, with D unclear. The ends were cut back, 3 bases at V and 1 base at J, with 9 bases in the middle. The CDR3 loop spans 14 amino acids. CDR1 is SGHTA and CDR2 is FQGNSA in the germline V gene. The CDR3 DNA is TGTGCCAGCAGCTTCCTAGGAGGGAACACTGAAGCTTTCTTT. This encodes CASSFLGGNTEAFF.

V gene TRBV21-1 combines with J gene TRBJ1-2; the tabulated D call, TRBD1, remains unverified against the DNA. TRBV21-1 represents a pseudogene. There are 17 residues in the CDR3. DNA for the CDR3: TGTGCCAGCAGCAAAGAGGTCCTTGGGGCCTCGAACTATGGCTACACCTTC. Residues: CASSKEVLGASNYGYTF.

The gene calls are TRBV19 and TRBJ1-2, with TRBD1 as a possible D gene (6 bases). Germline V gene data show CDR1 as LNHDA and CDR2 as SQIVND (reference sequence). This CDR3 comprises 17 residues. V shed 10 bases and J shed 0 bases, with 24 bases lying between them. For the CDR3, the DNA is TGTGCCATCAAAAACCGGGACACCCCTGGGGCTAACTATGGCTACACCTTC. It is translated as CAIKNRDTPGANYGYTF.

This sequence joins TRBV5-1 and TRBJ2-7, with TRBD2 matching over 9 bases. The CDR3 covers 14 residues. Germline lookup yields CDR1 SGHRS and CDR2 YFSETQ. V lost 4 bases to trimming and J lost 4 bases; unmatched junction nucleotides: 6. CDR3 amino acids: CASSPGLAPYEQYF. As DNA, the CDR3 is TGCGCCAGCAGCCCAGGACTAGCGCCTTACGAGCAGTACTTC.

The chain links TRBV28 to TRBJ1-3; D is ambiguous. This CDR3 has 18 residues. The V end lost 2 bases, the J end lost 0 bases, and 17 bases lay between the germline ends. In germline, CDR1 is MDHEN, CDR2 SYDVKM. The CDR3 loop is CASSLRRTLQSSGNTIYF. CDR3 in DNA: TGTGCCAGCAGTTTACGCCGGACTCTACAGAGCTCTGGAAACACCATATATTTT.

The CDR3 region has the DNA TGTGCCAGCAGTGAAGGGGCGGGAGGAGTCTCAGATACGCAGTATTTT. It codes for CASSEGAGGVSDTQYF. This chain joins TRBV6-1 and TRBJ2-3; TRBD2 matches at 8 bases. The CDR3 extends over 16 amino acids. With V trimmed by 1 base and J by 4 bases, 7 bases remained unmatched. Germline V gene data show CDR1 as MNHNS and CDR2 as SASEGT.

V usage is TRBV28 and J usage is TRBJ2-3; D might be TRBD1 (6 bases). Trimming pared 8 bases from V and 3 bases from J, leaving 15 bases between. This CDR3 is built from 14 residues. Germline V CDR1 and CDR2: MDHEN, SYDVKM. As DNA, the CDR3 is TGTGCCAGCGCCCGAGACAGGTTTACAGATACGCAGTATTTT. It is translated as CASARDRFTDTQYF.